Presented here are 19 T cell receptor beta chains from one specimen sequenced in a study of T cell responses to AZD1222 COVID-19 vaccine. Clones were read by immunoSEQ multiplex PCR, and TCRdb kept only the in-frame ones, dropping some. The sample has around 30,000 clones; over 90% are singletons. The sequenced sample was peripheral blood, obtained on day 0 of AZD1222 vaccination. The receptors derive from an adult in good health.

The rearrangement uses TRBV28 and TRBJ1-5; D remains unclear. This CDR3 region has 15 residues. Germline-derived CDR1 and CDR2 are MDHEN and SYDVKM. V was pared by 3 bases and J by 5 bases, with 14 bases between. CDR3 residues: CASSLWTNRHQPQHF. The DNA of the CDR3 is TGTGCCAGCAGTTTGTGGACTAATAGGCATCAGCCCCAGCATTTT. Based on the CDR3 plus reference TRBV28 and TRBJ1-5, the full variable domain is DVKVTQSSRYLVKRTGEKVFLECVQDMDHENMFWYRQDPGLGLRLIYFSYDVKMKEKGDIPEGYSVSREKKERFSLILESASTNQTSMYLCASSLWTNRHQPQHFGDGTRLSIL.

V gene TRBV28 combines with J gene TRBJ1-2; D perhaps matches TRBD1 (5 bases). The CDR3 loop spans 12 amino acids. The V and J ends lost 10 bases and 6 bases respectively, with 15 bases between them. Germline V gene lookup returns CDR1 MDHEN and CDR2 SYDVKM. The CDR3 sequence: CAIRQQQDGYTF. CDR3 nucleotide sequence: TGTGCCATCAGACAGCAACAGGATGGCTACACCTTC.

The CDR3 loop is CASAGRTTEAFF. CDR3 sequence (DNA): TGCGCCAGCGCGGGAAGGACAACTGAAGCTTTCTTT. This chain connects TRBV10-2 to TRBJ1-1; possible D gene TRBD1, 5 bases. CDR3 length: 12 residues. Trimming took off 8 bases at V and 5 bases at J, with 12 bases between the two ends. The germline CDR1 and CDR2 sequences are WSHSY and SAAADI.

This clone was recorded only once. CDR3 nucleotide sequence: TGTGCCAGCAGCCCAATGGACAGGGGAGCTAACTATGGCTACACCTTC. It yields the protein CASSPMDRGANYGYTF. The chain has TRBV7-2 and TRBJ1-2; 9 nucleotides agree with TRBD1. CDR3 size: 16 residues. Germline assignment: CDR1 SGHTA and CDR2 FQGNSA. V lost 5 bases, J lost 0 bases, and 7 bases stayed unmatched.

The rearrangement joins TRBV5-1 to TRBJ2-7; 8 bases fit TRBD2. CDR3 size: 15 residues. Trimming at V came to 3 bases and at J to 0 bases, leaving 5 bases not matched to a gene. In germline, CDR1 is SGHRS, CDR2 YFSETQ. CDR3 in DNA: TGCGCCAGCAGCTACGAGCGGGGGCCCTCCTACGAGCAGTACTTC. Translation: CASSYERGPSYEQYF.

The V gene is TRBV7-2, the J gene TRBJ1-2; D not certain. The V gene lost 4 bases and the J gene lost 4 bases, with 10 bases spanning the gap. In germline, CDR1 is SGHTA, CDR2 FQGNSA. The CDR3 runs 13 residues. The CDR3 coding sequence is TGTGCCAGCAGCTCACCCAGTTTCTATGGCTACACCTTC. It encodes CASSSPSFYGYTF.

V usage is TRBV2 and J usage is TRBJ2-1, with 7 bases matching TRBD1. V lost 7 bases to trimming and J lost 1 base; unmatched junction nucleotides: 4. The CDR3 is 14 residues long. Germline V CDR1 and CDR2: SNHLY, FYNNEI. CDR3 in amino acids: CASTRDSSYNEQFF. The DNA of the CDR3 is TGTGCCAGCACGAGGGACAGTTCCTACAATGAGCAGTTCTTC.

The CDR3 loop is CASSPGTENTEAFF. The DNA of the CDR3 is TGTGCCAGCAGTCCCGGGACGGAGAACACTGAAGCTTTCTTT. The genes are TRBV7-2 and TRBJ1-1; tentatively, D is TRBD1 (5 bases). Per the germline V gene, CDR1 is SGHTA and CDR2 is FQGNSA. Trimming took off 6 bases at V and 1 base at J, with 12 bases between the two ends. This CDR3 has 14 amino acids.

V and J are TRBV3-1 (or the pseudogene TRBV3-2) and TRBJ2-2; no clear D gene. The CDR3 extends over 12 amino acids. CDR1 and CDR2 from the germline V gene are LGHDT and YNNKEL (reference sequence). V lost 2 bases and J 8 bases, leaving 6 bases between the germline ends. The CDR3 spells CASSQQVGELFF. Written as DNA, the CDR3 is TGTGCCAGCAGCCAACAGGTTGGGGAGCTGTTTTTT.

This rearrangement joins TRBV25-1 to TRBJ2-2; the match to TRBD1 covers 10 bases. Losses at the gene ends were 6 bases for V and 4 bases for J; bases not matched to a gene: 5. This CDR3 has 15 amino acids. The germline CDR1 and CDR2 sequences are MGHDK and SYGVNS. CDR3 sequence: CASRGGQGITGELFF. The CDR3 coding sequence is TGTGCCAGCAGGGGGGGACAGGGGATCACCGGGGAGCTGTTTTTT.

CDR3 region: CASSVGTGYSNEQFF. In DNA form, the CDR3 reads TGTGCCAGCAGCGTCGGGACAGGGTACAGCAATGAGCAGTTCTTC. The V gene is TRBV9, the J gene TRBJ2-1, with 9 bases identical to TRBD1. Trimming at V came to 2 bases and at J to 6 bases, leaving 6 bases not matched to a gene. This CDR3 comprises 15 residues. Germline CDR1 SGDLS, CDR2 YYNGEE. Full variable domain (outside the CDR3, taken from reference TRBV9 and TRBJ2-1): DSGVTQTPKHLITATGQRVTLRCSPRSGDLSVYWYQQSLDQGLQFLIQYYNGEERAKGNILERFSAQQFPDLHSELNLSSLELGDSALYFCASSVGTGYSNEQFFGPGTRLTVL.

The chain links TRBV4-1 to TRBJ1-2, with TRBD1 matching over 7 bases. There are 16 residues in the CDR3. Per germline, CDR1 MGHRA and CDR2 YSYEKL. The ends lost 1 base at V and 4 bases at J; junction bases unmatched: 9. CDR3 DNA sequence: TGCGCCAGCAGCCAAGCCTCCCCGACAGGGCGCTATGGCTACACCTTC. Translated: CASSQASPTGRYGYTF.

This rearrangement joins TRBV18 to TRBJ1-2; D unresolved. This CDR3 spans 12 amino acids. Germline V lookup: CDR1 KGHSH, CDR2 LQKENI. Trimming pared 0 bases from V and 8 bases from J, leaving 7 bases between. This chain's CDR3 is CASSPPALGYTF. The CDR3 DNA reads TGTGCCAGCTCACCACCGGCCCTAGGCTACACCTTC.

The chain recombines TRBV15 with TRBJ2-5; D might be TRBD2 (5 bases). Trimming took off 3 bases at V and 0 bases at J, with 11 bases between the two ends. The CDR3 is 15 amino acids. CDR1 is LNHNV, CDR2 YYDKDF, per germline (reference sequence). The CDR3 here is CATSRGEGDQETQYF. The CDR3 DNA is TGTGCCACCAGCAGGGGTGAGGGCGACCAAGAGACCCAGTACTTC.

The rearrangement joins TRBV4-3 to TRBJ2-1; 8 nucleotides align to TRBD2. The CDR3 covers 15 residues. The germline V gene has CDR1 LGHNA and CDR2 YSLEER. With V trimmed by 0 bases and J by 2 bases, 0 bases remained unmatched. CDR3 bases: TGCGCCAGCAGCCAAGAGACTAGCGCCTACAATGAGCAGTTCTTC. Amino acids: CASSQETSAYNEQFF.

The chain is built from TRBV9 and TRBJ1-1, with 12 positions matching TRBD1. There are 17 residues in the CDR3. With V trimmed by 4 bases and J by 1 base, 8 bases remained unmatched. The V gene's germline CDR1 is SGDLS and CDR2 YYNGEE. DNA of the CDR3: TGTGCCAGCAGCCCGGCGGGACAGGGGGCCGGGAACACTGAAGCTTTCTTT. Translating gives CASSPAGQGAGNTEAFF.

In DNA form, the CDR3 reads TGTGCCAGTAGAACAAGTCATTTCGACAATCAGCCCCAGCATTTT. Translating gives CASRTSHFDNQPQHF. V is TRBV19 and J is TRBJ1-5; D remains unclear. The V end was cut by 6 bases, the J end by 3 bases, with 15 bases between. The CDR3 sequence is 15 residues long. Germline CDR1 and CDR2: LNHDA and SQIVND (reference sequence).

The chain couples TRBV12-3 or TRBV12-4 to TRBJ2-5; perhaps TRBD2 as D (5 bases). V lost 4 bases and J 5 bases, leaving 8 bases between the germline ends. The CDR3 contains 12 residues. CDR3 amino acids: CASSSGGETQYF. Here the CDR3 DNA reads TGTGCCAGCAGTTCCGGCGGGGAGACCCAGTACTTC.

This chain links TRBV2 with TRBJ1-3; 12 bases are a match to TRBD1. Unmatched junction bases numbered 2, after V lost 6 bases and J lost 2 bases. The CDR3 spans 15 residues. In germline, CDR1 is SNHLY, CDR2 FYNNEI. CDR3 sequence: CASRGQGAAGNTIYF. The CDR3 DNA reads TGTGCCAGCAGGGGACAGGGGGCAGCTGGAAACACCATATATTTT.